This T cell receptor beta chain stems from a study of response to subunit inactivated influenza vaccine. The study, taken as a whole, reports: Every seasonal influenza vaccination brings in few new T cells, the authors suggested.

In its sample, this clonotype was seen many times. Antigen: not known. TCRdb processed the RT-PCR reads anew with MiXCR; each CDR3 protein has one entry. The table records under 550,000 distinct CDR3 sequences, approximately 6.9% of them present only once. The sequence derives from a man aged 45 to 70 who received an inactivated influenza vaccine. Sequenced material: PBMCs from blood, taken 23 to 25 months after vaccination.

For the CDR3, the DNA is TGCGCCAGCAGCTTGGATACTAGCGGGGGTTACAATGAGCAGTTCTTC. Amino acid sequence: CASSLDTSGGYNEQFF. The V gene is TRBV5-1, the J gene TRBJ2-1, with TRBD2 identical over 11 bases. Germline assignment: CDR1 SGHRS and CDR2 YFSETQ. The CDR3 covers 16 residues. V lost 0 bases to trimming and J lost 4 bases; unmatched junction nucleotides: 3.